These T cell receptor beta chains were read from a single sample in a study of technical replicates of blood from several donors. The assay was immunoSEQ multiplex PCR, and TCRdb's table has in-frame clones only and misses some. Among tens of thousands of clones listed, over 90% were seen once. Sequencing was carried out using T cells isolated from PBMCs. All receptors come from a human donor in good health. Both conserved end residues are part of each CDR3.

cdr3_length | v_call | cdr3_aa
15 | TRBV15 | CATSRDAGPTDTQYF
16 | TRBV15 | CATSREPRSSYNEQFF
15 | TRBV7-6 | CASSSHRDRAYEQYF
15 | TRBV15 | CATVFSGGGYGEQFF
15 | TRBV6-6 | CASRLTSGGSYEQYF
14 | TRBV4-1 | CASSQEGTGGEQYF
16 | TRBV5-5 | CASSLRPQGVNYGYTF
12 | TRBV10-3 | CAISTGDGIQYF
13 | TRBV7-9 | CASSLDPGNGYTF
16 | TRBV18 | CASSPPTGTGNEKLFF
13 | TRBV5-5 | CASSFGSNYGYTF
11 | TRBV9 | CASSVVQKLFF
15 | TRBV4-2 | CASSQARGTYNEQFF
14 | TRBV6-5 | CASGTGLSGNTIYF
14 | TRBV27 | CASSHSAGTDGYTF
17 | TRBV5-4 | CASSSGGAGETRDTQYF
12 | TRBV7-9 | CASSLGTGEAFF
15 | TRBV4-1 | CASSQGINLADEQFF
11 | TRBV29-1 | CSASQERGQYF
15 | TRBV19 | CASRKQATTNEKLFF
14 | TRBV19 | CASRIAGGPGEQFF
17 | TRBV19 | CASSIDHTDSTTREQYF
15 | TRBV28 | CASSSTGVGNYGYTF
14 | TRBV29-1 | CSVVDSWTHYEQYF
16 | TRBV27 | CASSRHGTSLVETQYF
16 | TRBV6-5 | CASSYRGRGTTDTQYF
14 | TRBV5-4 | CASSLVGITGELFF
19 | TRBV11-2 | CASSSFRIKGSGPTDTQYF
13 | TRBV29-1 | CSASTGLSGELFF
13 | TRBV29-1 | CSSGTGRGDTQYF
11 | TRBV20-1 | CSARHLEKLFF
17 | TRBV14 | CASSQRGGEIFTGELFF
16 | TRBV4-1 | CASSQRDSLDLFEQYF
19 | TRBV5-1 | CASSFLGTSGPPTYNEQFF
13 | TRBV6-1 | CASGTGIHYGYTF
15 | TRBV28 | CASSPGTGGFGGYTF
16 | TRBV5-3 | CARDQEGQRIGTEAFF
15 | TRBV6-6 | CASTDRWRGVNEQFF
13 | TRBV2 | CASRTGGSRELFF
15 | TRBV30 | CAWNGTSGRLHEQYF
11 | TRBV4-1 | CASSQGRVPHF
14 | TRBV30 | CAWSAGQGDQPQHF
16 | TRBV27 | CASSSHRGDHVSEAFF
13 | TRBV11-3 | CASSLGAAGEQFF
12 | TRBV29-1 | CSVGGRSTEAFF
16 | TRBV11-2 | CASSLPGGLDTNEQFF
15 | TRBV11-2 | CASSQTGVDTGELFF
14 | TRBV7-2 | CASSLAGGLYEQYF
15 | TRBV6-1 | CASSIGQGLSYEQYF
13 | TRBV6-5 | CASRRGTYNEQFF
17 | TRBV28 | CASSSGLAQRYGETQYF
16 | TRBV7-3 | CASSTGWSNSYNEQFF
16 | TRBV7-2 | CASSSTSGRLLREQYF